This T cell receptor beta chain was captured in a study of T-cell reconstitution after alpha-beta-depleted transplantation in children. Using unique molecular identifiers, the investigators prepared the TCRbeta library. TCRdb re-derived calls from the PCR reads in MiXCR, one entry per CDR3 protein. The sample contains nearly 550,000 distinct CDR3 sequences, about 18% of which appear only once. Germline values: CDR1 SQVTM, CDR2 ANQGSEA. Between the trimmed V and J ends, which lost 7 bases and 6 bases, there was a span of 12 bases. CDR3 length: 11 amino acids. This TCR derives from a human donor who donated a stem cell graft to a child with acute lymphoblastic leukemia. This chain connects TRBV29-1 to TRBJ1-1; no clear D. Sequences were derived from PBMCs from the stem cell graft donor, sampled from the stem cell graft. Here the CDR3 reads CSGDHASEAFF. Written as DNA, the CDR3 is TGCAGCGGCGATCATGCCTCTGAAGCTTTCTTT.